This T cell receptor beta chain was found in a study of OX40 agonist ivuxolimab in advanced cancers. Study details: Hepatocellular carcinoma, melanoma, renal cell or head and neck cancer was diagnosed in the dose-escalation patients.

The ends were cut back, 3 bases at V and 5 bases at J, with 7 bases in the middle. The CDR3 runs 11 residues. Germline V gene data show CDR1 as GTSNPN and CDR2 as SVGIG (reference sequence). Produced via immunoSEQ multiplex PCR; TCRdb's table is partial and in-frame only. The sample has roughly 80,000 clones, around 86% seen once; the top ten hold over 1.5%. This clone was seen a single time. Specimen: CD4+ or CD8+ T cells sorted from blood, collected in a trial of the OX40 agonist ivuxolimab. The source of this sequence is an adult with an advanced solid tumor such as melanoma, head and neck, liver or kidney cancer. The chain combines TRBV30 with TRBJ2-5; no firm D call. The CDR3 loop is CAWSIVETQYF. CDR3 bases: TGTGCCTGGAGCATCGTTGAGACCCAGTACTTC.